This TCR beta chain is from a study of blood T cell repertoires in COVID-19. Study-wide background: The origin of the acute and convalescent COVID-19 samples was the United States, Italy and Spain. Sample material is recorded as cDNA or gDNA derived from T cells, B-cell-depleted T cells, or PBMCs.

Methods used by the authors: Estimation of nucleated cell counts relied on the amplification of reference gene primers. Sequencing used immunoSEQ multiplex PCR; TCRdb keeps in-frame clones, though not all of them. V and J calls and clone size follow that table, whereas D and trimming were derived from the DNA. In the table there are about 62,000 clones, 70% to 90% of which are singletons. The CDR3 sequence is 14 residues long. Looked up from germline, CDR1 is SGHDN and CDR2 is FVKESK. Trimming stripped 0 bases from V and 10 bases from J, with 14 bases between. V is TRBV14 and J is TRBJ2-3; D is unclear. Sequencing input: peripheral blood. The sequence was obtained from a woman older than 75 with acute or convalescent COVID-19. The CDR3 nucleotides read TGTGCCAGCAGCCAAGAATTATCCGGTCTAGCGCAGTATTTT. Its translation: CASSQELSGLAQYF.